The 4 T cell receptor beta chains reported below all come from one sample, sequenced in a study of identical twins. A single record per CDR3 protein comes from TCRdb applying MiXCR to the 5' RACE reads. The sample lists some 240,000 distinct CDR3 sequences, roughly a tenth occurring once. Sequencing was carried out using memory T cells sorted from blood. All receptors derive from a man aged 45-65 years in good health.

This clonotype was detected many times. The rearrangement links TRBV23-1 to TRBJ2-2; D is unclear. TRBV23-1 is flagged as an ORF with uncertain function. The CDR3 spans 10 residues. V shed 6 bases and J shed 5 bases, with 1 base lying between them. DNA for the CDR3: TGCGCCAGCAGAACCGGGGAGCTGTTTTTT. Translating it yields CASRTGELFF.

On this clonotype itself: A single base separates this from a much larger clone, so it may be a read error. The conserved closing phenylalanine or tryptophan is absent in this CDR3, likely reflecting a read error. The gene calls are TRBV12-3 or TRBV12-4 and TRBJ2-3; D could derive from TRBD1 or TRBD2 (6 bases each). Trimming took off 1 base at V and 6 bases at J, with 11 bases between the two ends. The CDR3 length is 14 residues. CDR3 DNA sequence: TGTGCCAGCAGTTTAGGGCAGGGGAGGGATACGCAGTATCTT. It translates to CASSLGQGRDTQYL.

This clonotype was seen many times. This chain links TRBV29-1 with TRBJ2-7, with 11 bases matching TRBD1. Trimming cost V 3 bases and J 5 bases; bases outside gene matches: 6. CDR1 SQVTM and CDR2 ANQGSEA come from the germline V gene. CDR3 length: 14 amino acids. The CDR3 sequence is CSVDRGQGVDEQYF. CDR3 nucleotides: TGCAGCGTTGACCGGGGACAGGGGGTGGACGAGCAGTACTTC.

The chain couples TRBV20-1 to TRBJ1-4; D is uncertain. This CDR3 region has 14 residues. V shed 3 bases and J shed 2 bases, with 10 bases lying between them. Germline V gene lookup returns CDR1 DFQATT and CDR2 SNEGSKA (reference sequence). DNA for the CDR3: TGCAGTGCTAGGAAGATTGCGACTAATGAAAAACTGTTTTTT. It specifies CSARKIATNEKLFF.